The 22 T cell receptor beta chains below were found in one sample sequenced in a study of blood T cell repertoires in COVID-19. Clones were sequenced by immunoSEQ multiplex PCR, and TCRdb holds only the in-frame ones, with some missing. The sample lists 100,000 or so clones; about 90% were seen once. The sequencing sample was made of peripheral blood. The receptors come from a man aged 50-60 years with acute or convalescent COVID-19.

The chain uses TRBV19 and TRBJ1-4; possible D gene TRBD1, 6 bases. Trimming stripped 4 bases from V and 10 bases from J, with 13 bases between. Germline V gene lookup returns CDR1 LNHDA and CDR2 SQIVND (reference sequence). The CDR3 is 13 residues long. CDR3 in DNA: TGTGCCAGTAGTACGGGACAAGACGCAAAACTGTTTTTT. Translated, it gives CASSTGQDAKLFF.

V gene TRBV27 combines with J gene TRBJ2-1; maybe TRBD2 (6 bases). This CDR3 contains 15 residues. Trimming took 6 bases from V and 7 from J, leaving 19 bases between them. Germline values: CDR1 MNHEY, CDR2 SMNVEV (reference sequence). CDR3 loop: CASRMIVGSGNEQFF. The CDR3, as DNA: TGTGCCAGCAGGATGATTGTAGGCAGCGGGAATGAGCAGTTCTTC.

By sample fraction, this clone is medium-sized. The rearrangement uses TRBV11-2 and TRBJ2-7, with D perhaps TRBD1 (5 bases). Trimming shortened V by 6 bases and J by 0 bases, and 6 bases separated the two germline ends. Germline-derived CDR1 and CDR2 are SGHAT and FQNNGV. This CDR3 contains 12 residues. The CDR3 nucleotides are TGTGCCAGCAGTAGGGGCTCCTACGAGCAGTACTTC. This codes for CASSRGSYEQYF. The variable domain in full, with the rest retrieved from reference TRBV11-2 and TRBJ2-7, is EAGVAQSPRYKIIEKRQSVAFWCNPISGHATLYWYQQILGQGPKLLIQFQNNGVVDDSQLPKDRFSAERLKGVDSTLKIQPAKLEDSAVYLCASSRGSYEQYFGPGTRLTVT.

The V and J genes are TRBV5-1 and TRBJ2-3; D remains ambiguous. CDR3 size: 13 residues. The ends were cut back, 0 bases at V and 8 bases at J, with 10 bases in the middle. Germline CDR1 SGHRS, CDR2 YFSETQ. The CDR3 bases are TGCGCCAGCAGCTTGGACAGCCCTGTTACGCAGTATTTT. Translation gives CASSLDSPVTQYF.

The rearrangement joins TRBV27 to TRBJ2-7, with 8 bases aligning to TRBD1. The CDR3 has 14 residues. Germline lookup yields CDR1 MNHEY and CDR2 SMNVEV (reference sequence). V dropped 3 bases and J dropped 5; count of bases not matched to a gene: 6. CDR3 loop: CASSLAGQGNEQYF. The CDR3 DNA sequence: TGTGCCAGCAGTTTGGCAGGACAGGGCAACGAGCAGTACTTC.

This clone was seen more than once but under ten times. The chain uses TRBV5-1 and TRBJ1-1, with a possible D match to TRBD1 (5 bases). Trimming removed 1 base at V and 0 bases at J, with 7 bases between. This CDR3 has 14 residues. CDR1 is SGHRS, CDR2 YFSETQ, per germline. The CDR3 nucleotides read TGCGCCAGCAGCTTGTCGGGGGTGAACACTGAAGCTTTCTTT. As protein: CASSLSGVNTEAFF.

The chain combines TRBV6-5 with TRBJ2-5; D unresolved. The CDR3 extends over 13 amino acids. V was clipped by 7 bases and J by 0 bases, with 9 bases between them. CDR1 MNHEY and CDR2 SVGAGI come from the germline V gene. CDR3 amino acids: CASTVQYQETQYF. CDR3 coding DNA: TGTGCCAGCACCGTACAGTACCAAGAGACCCAGTACTTC.

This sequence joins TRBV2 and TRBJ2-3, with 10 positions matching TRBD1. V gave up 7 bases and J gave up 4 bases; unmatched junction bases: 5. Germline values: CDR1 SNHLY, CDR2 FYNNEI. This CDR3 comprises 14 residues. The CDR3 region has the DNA TGTGCCAGCACCGGACAGGGGGTTTCAGATACGCAGTATTTT. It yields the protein CASTGQGVSDTQYF.

The CDR3 sequence is CASSLLGGLSYEQYF. CDR3 bases: TGTGCCAGCAGTTTATTGGGGGGGCTCTCCTACGAGCAGTACTTC. V gene TRBV27 combines with J gene TRBJ2-7; D might be TRBD2 (7 bases). V lost 1 base to trimming and J lost 0 bases, with 10 bases between them. In germline, CDR1 is MNHEY, CDR2 SMNVEV (reference sequence). The CDR3 loop spans 15 amino acids.

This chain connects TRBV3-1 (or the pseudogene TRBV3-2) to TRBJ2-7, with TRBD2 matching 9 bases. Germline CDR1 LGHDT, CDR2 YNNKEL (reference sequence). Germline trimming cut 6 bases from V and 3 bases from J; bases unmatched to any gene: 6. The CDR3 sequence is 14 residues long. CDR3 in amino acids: CASRPGTSIYEQYF. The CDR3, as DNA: TGTGCCAGCAGACCCGGGACTAGCATCTACGAGCAGTACTTC.

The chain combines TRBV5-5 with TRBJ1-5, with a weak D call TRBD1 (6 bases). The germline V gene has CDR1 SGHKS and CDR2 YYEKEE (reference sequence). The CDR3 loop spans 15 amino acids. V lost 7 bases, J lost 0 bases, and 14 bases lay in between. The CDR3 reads CASASQGISNQPQHF. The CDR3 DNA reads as TGTGCCAGCGCCTCTCAGGGGATTAGCAATCAGCCCCAGCATTTT.

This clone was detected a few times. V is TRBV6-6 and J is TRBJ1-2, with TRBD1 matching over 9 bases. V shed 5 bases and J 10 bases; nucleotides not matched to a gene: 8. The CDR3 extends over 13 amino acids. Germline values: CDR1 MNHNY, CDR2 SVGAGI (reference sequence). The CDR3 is CASSGLGQGNYTF. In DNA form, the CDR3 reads TGTGCCAGCAGTGGGTTGGGACAGGGAAACTACACCTTC.

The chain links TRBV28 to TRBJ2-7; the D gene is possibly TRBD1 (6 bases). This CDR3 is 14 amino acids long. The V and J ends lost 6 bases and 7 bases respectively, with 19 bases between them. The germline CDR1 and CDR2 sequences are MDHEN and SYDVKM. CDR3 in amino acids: CASRVTGPFREQYF. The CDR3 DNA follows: TGTGCCAGCAGGGTTACAGGGCCCTTTAGAGAGCAGTACTTC.

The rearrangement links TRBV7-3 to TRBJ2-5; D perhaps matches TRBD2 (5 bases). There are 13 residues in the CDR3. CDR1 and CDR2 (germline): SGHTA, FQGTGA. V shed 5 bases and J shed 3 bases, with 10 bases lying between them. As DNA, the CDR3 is TGTGCCAGCAGCCTCGAGAGGGAAGAGACCCAGTACTTC. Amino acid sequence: CASSLEREETQYF.

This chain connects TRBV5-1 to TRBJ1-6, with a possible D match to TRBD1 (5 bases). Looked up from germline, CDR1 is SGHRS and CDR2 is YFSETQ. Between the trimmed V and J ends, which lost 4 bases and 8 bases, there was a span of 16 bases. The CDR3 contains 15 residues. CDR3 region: CASSGGLTGDSPLHF. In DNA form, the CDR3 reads TGCGCCAGCAGCGGCGGGCTCACGGGGGATTCACCCCTCCACTTT.

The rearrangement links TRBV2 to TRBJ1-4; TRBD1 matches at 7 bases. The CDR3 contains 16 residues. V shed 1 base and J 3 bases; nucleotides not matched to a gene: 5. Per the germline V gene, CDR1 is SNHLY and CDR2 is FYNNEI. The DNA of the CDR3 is TGTGCCAGCAGTGAAGAGGGGGCGGTTTCTAATGAAAAACTGTTTTTT. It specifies CASSEEGAVSNEKLFF.

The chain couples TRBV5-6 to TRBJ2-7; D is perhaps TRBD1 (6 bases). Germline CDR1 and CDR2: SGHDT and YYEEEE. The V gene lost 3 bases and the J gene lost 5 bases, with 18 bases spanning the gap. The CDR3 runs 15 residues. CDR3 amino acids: CASSSIRTVLDEQYF. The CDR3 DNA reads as TGTGCCAGCAGCTCAATTCGGACAGTGCTCGACGAGCAGTACTTC.

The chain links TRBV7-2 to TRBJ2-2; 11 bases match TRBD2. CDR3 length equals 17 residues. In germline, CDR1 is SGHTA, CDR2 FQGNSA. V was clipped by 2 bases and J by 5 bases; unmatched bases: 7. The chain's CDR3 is CASSLNSGGARTGELFF. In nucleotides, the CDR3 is TGTGCCAGCAGCTTAAATAGCGGGGGGGCGCGGACCGGGGAGCTGTTTTTT.

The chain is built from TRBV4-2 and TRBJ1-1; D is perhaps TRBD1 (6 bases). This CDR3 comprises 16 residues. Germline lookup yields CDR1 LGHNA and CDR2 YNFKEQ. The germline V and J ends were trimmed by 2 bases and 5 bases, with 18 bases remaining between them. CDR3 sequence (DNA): TGTGCCAGCAGCCAACACGGACAGCCCGGGGGGACTGAAGCTTTCTTT. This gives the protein CASSQHGQPGGTEAFF.

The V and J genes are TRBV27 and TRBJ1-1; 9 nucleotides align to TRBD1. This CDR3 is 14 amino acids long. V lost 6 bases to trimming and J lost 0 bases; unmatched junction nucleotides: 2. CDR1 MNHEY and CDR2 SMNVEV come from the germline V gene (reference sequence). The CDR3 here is CASRRQGVNTEAFF. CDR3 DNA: TGTGCCAGCAGGAGACAGGGGGTGAACACTGAAGCTTTCTTT.

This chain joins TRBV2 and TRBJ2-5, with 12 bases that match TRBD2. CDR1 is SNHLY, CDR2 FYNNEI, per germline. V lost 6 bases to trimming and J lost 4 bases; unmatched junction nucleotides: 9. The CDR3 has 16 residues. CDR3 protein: CASSSRLAGDGETQYF. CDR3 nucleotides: TGTGCCAGCAGCTCTAGACTAGCGGGGGATGGAGAGACCCAGTACTTC.

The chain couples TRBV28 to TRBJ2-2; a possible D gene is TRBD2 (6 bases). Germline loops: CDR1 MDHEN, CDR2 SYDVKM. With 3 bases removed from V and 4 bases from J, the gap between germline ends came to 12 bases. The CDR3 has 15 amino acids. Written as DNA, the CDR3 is TGTGCCAGCAGTTTGGCGGGGCTGGGCACCGGGGAGCTGTTTTTT. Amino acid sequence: CASSLAGLGTGELFF.